The text below deals with one TCR beta chain. Antigen unknown. This sample was included in a study of neoadjuvant anti-PD-1 for oral cavity cancer. The CDR3 totals 11 residues. Generated by immunoSEQ multiplex PCR, the TCRdb table keeps only in-frame clones and is missing some. The sample holds around 7,200 clones; roughly 50% are singletons and the top ten take approximately 6%. General observations from the study: Pretreatment Treg/Th17 ratio correlated inversely with post-treatment tumor clonality.

This receptor was obtained from a person aged 35-79 years with oral cavity squamous cell carcinoma. The J gene is TRBJ1-2, the V gene TRBV21-1; TRBD1, the table's D call, lacks a check against the DNA. TRBV21-1 is a pseudogene segment. Sequenced material: tumor tissue, taken before nivolumab (anti-PD-1) treatment. CDR3 DNA sequence: TGTGCCAGCAGCAAAGTGGGGGCTCTCACCTTC. It translates to CASSKVGALTF.